The next 14 T cell receptor beta chains were all read from a single sample in a study of T cells after yellow fever vaccination. TCRdb used MiXCR to reprocess the 5' RACE reads, holding one entry per CDR3 protein. The sample carries a few hundred thousand distinct CDR3 sequences, 17% recorded once. Sequencing used PBMCs, obtained 5 to 6 days after the first yellow fever vaccination. The receptors were sampled from a man between 18 and 35 years old who received the YFV17D yellow fever vaccine.

This clonotype showed up just a few times. The chain is built from TRBV7-9 and TRBJ2-1; tentative D call: TRBD2 (6 bases). V lost 8 bases, J lost 3 bases, and 20 bases lay in between. Germline V lookup: CDR1 SEHNR, CDR2 FQNEAQ (reference sequence). This CDR3 has 16 amino acids. CDR3 sequence: CASGHGTPGIYNEQFF. The CDR3 bases are TGTGCCAGCGGACACGGGACTCCAGGGATCTACAATGAGCAGTTCTTC.

This clonotype was seen only a few times. The CDR3 coding sequence is TGTGCCAGCAGCCCCACCCCACAGTCCAATTCCTACAATGAGCAGTTCTTC. Translation: CASSPTPQSNSYNEQFF. The chain is built from TRBV7-9 and TRBJ2-1; D is undetermined. Germline V lookup: CDR1 SEHNR, CDR2 FQNEAQ (reference sequence). This CDR3 comprises 17 residues. Trimming removed 5 bases at V and 1 base at J, with 18 bases between.

In its sample, this clonotype was seen a few times. V and J are TRBV7-2 and TRBJ2-2; a weak D match, TRBD1 (5 bases). The CDR3 contains 16 residues. V gave up 5 bases and J gave up 4 bases, with 17 bases separating them. Germline V lookup: CDR1 SGHTA, CDR2 FQGNSA. This CDR3 is CASSGLKGASTGELFF. As DNA, the CDR3 is TGTGCCAGCAGCGGCCTAAAAGGGGCGAGCACCGGGGAGCTGTTTTTT.

The rearrangement uses TRBV5-1 and TRBJ2-2; perhaps TRBD2 as D (5 bases). The CDR3 has 15 residues. The germline gives CDR1 SGHRS, CDR2 YFSETQ. The ends were cut back, 4 bases at V and 4 bases at J, with 14 bases in the middle. The CDR3 DNA follows: TGCGCCAGCAGCCCCCGGGAATTGAGCACCGGGGAGCTGTTTTTT. It is translated as CASSPRELSTGELFF.

The gene calls are TRBV4-1 and TRBJ2-1; 12 nucleotides align to TRBD2. CDR1 and CDR2 from the germline V gene are MGHRA and YSYEKL. The CDR3 runs 16 residues. The V segment lost 5 bases and the J segment 7 bases; nucleotides outside the gene matches: 9. The CDR3 reads CASSSEGTSGLNEQFF. The CDR3 nucleotides read TGCGCCAGCAGCTCTGAAGGGACTAGCGGGCTAAATGAGCAGTTCTTC.

This clonotype was recorded a few times. At one end, the junction sequence differs from germline, possibly due to a read error. CDR3 sequence reads: CAGTGINEQFF. DNA of the CDR3: TGTGCCGGGACAGGGATTAATGAGCAGTTCTTC. The V and J genes are TRBV29-1 and TRBJ2-1, with TRBD1 identical over 9 bases. From germline, CDR1 is SQVTM and CDR2 ANQGSEA. The CDR3 loop spans 11 amino acids.

The chain couples TRBV2 to TRBJ2-5; the D is unclear. V was pared by 5 bases and J by 5 bases, with 15 bases between. This CDR3 contains 14 residues. Germline lookup yields CDR1 SNHLY and CDR2 FYNNEI. The CDR3 coding sequence is TGTGCCAGCAGTTGGTCAGTTAACCGCGAGACCCAGTACTTC. Its protein is CASSWSVNRETQYF.

This clonotype has a handful of counts. DNA for the CDR3: TGTGCCAGCAGCGCGTCGATCCACAGGGGAAGTAACTATGGCTACACCTTC. It translates to CASSASIHRGSNYGYTF. The chain links TRBV9 to TRBJ1-2; 7 bases align to TRBD1. The CDR3 is 17 residues long. The germline V gene has CDR1 SGDLS and CDR2 YYNGEE. The trim removed 3 bases at V and 1 base at J, leaving 12 bases unmatched.

The CDR3 DNA reads TGTGCCAGCAGTTTACCCCCGGTAGTTCCCCAGTTCTTC. It yields the protein CASSLPPVVPQFF. V usage is TRBV28 and J usage is TRBJ2-1; D not resolved. Trimming pared 2 bases from V and 13 bases from J, leaving 15 bases between. The CDR3 is 13 amino acids. Germline CDR1 MDHEN, CDR2 SYDVKM.

This clonotype was found a few times. This chain connects TRBV20-1 to TRBJ2-3; D is uncertain. Germline CDR1 reads DFQATT; CDR2 reads SNEGSKA (reference sequence). Trimming took off 7 bases at V and 3 bases at J, with 20 bases between the two ends. This CDR3 has 15 amino acids. CDR3 in DNA: TGCAGTGGCCTGATAGGACCGCGATCAACAGATACGCAGTATTTT. Protein: CSGLIGPRSTDTQYF.

In its sample, this clonotype was seen a few times. The J gene is TRBJ2-1, the V gene TRBV20-1, with 10 nucleotides matching TRBD2. The CDR3 is 15 amino acids. Germline-derived CDR1 and CDR2 are DFQATT and SNEGSKA (reference sequence). Unmatched junction bases numbered 14, after V lost 6 bases and J lost 9 bases. CDR3 coding DNA: TGCAGTGCCCCCAGAGCGGGGGGGTTTTCCGGTGAGCAGTTCTTC. Its protein is CSAPRAGGFSGEQFF.

This clonotype appeared a few times. The chain couples TRBV21-1 to TRBJ2-7; TRBD1 was called by the table and not checked on the DNA. TRBV21-1 is assigned pseudogene status. CDR3 length: 14 residues. The CDR3 loop reads CASSKGTGGYEQYF. The CDR3 DNA reads as TGTGCCAGCAGCAAAGGGACAGGCGGTTACGAGCAGTACTTC.

The rearrangement links TRBV7-8 to TRBJ2-5; 8 nucleotides line up with TRBD2. The CDR3 totals 16 residues. The junction had 7 bases not matched to a gene; V was cut back by 4 bases and J by 0 bases. Per the germline V gene, CDR1 is SGHVS and CDR2 is FQNEAQ. The CDR3 reads CASSSIAGRHQETQYF. CDR3 coding DNA: TGTGCCAGCAGCTCGATAGCGGGGCGCCACCAAGAGACCCAGTACTTC.

This clonotype turned up a few times. The gene calls are TRBV6-1 and TRBJ2-7, with D maybe TRBD2 (5 bases). The germline gives CDR1 MNHNS, CDR2 SASEGT. The CDR3 is 15 residues long. Trimming pared 5 bases from V and 4 bases from J, leaving 18 bases between. The CDR3 protein is CASSKTGINAYEQYF. The CDR3 DNA reads TGTGCCAGCAGTAAAACCGGGATTAACGCTTACGAGCAGTACTTC.